These 25 T cell receptor beta chains were all obtained from the same sample, sequenced in a study of T-cell memory formation after mild COVID-19. MiXCR, applied by TCRdb to the 5' RACE reads, yields one record per CDR3 protein. The data contain more than 150,000 distinct CDR3 sequences, over 20% of them singletons. Sequencing was carried out using PBMCs or a T cell subset sorted from them (not recorded which). These receptors were collected from an adult woman who had mild COVID-19 (a few samples of this study predate the infection). Cell type and time point are not known.

V and J are TRBV29-1 and TRBJ1-1; D ambiguous. This CDR3 has 12 amino acids. V lost 5 bases and J 1 base, leaving 8 bases between the germline ends. Germline V gives CDR1 SQVTM, CDR2 ANQGSEA. The CDR3 DNA reads TGCAGCGTTCCCCACAGGAACACTGAAGCTTTCTTT. As protein: CSVPHRNTEAFF. Filled out from reference TRBV29-1 and TRBJ1-1, the complete variable domain reads SAVISQKPSRDICQRGTSLTIQCQVDSQVTMMFWYRQQPGQSLTLIATANQGSEATYESGFVIDKFPISRPNLTFSTLTVSNMSPEDSSIYLCSVPHRNTEAFFGQGTRLTVV.

This chain joins TRBV5-8 and TRBJ2-7; 8 bases map to TRBD1. This CDR3 contains 14 residues. With 3 bases clipped from V and 5 bases from J, the junction kept 7 bases outside the gene matches. Germline CDR1 is SGHTS and CDR2 is YDEGEE. The CDR3 spells CASSWEDRVHEQYF. For the CDR3, the DNA is TGTGCCAGCAGCTGGGAGGACAGGGTCCACGAGCAGTACTTC.

This clonotype was counted only a few times. The rearrangement joins TRBV7-9 to TRBJ2-5; 9 bases align to TRBD2. Losses at the gene ends were 0 bases for V and 5 bases for J; bases not matched to a gene: 10. Germline CDR1 and CDR2: SEHNR and FQNEAQ (reference sequence). This CDR3 has 17 amino acids. The CDR3 reads CASSLALGLAGSETQYF. The DNA of the CDR3 is TGTGCCAGCAGCTTAGCGCTGGGGCTAGCGGGGTCCGAGACCCAGTACTTC.

The rearrangement joins TRBV21-1 to TRBJ2-7; no check of the table's D call, TRBD1, against the DNA was made. TRBV21-1 is classified as a pseudogene. There are 16 residues in the CDR3. CDR3 loop: CASSKDPGTGSLEQYF. The CDR3 nucleotides are TGTGCCAGCAGCAAAGACCCCGGGACAGGGAGTCTGGAGCAGTACTTC.

This clonotype appeared a few times. This chain joins TRBV6-6 and TRBJ2-6, with D possibly being TRBD2 (7 bases). The CDR3 contains 15 residues. V lost 5 bases, J lost 11 bases, and 19 bases lay in between. The germline V gene has CDR1 MNHNY and CDR2 SVGAGI (reference sequence). CDR3 bases: TGTGCCAGCAGTCTGGGGGGGCCGCTTCCCGACGTCCTGACTTTC. Protein sequence: CASSLGGPLPDVLTF.

This clonotype came up a few times. This chain connects TRBV30 to TRBJ2-7; 9 positions agree with TRBD1. The CDR3 is 11 residues long. Trimming removed 0 bases from V and 10 bases from J; junction bases left unmatched: 1. CDR1 and CDR2 from the germline V gene are GTSNPN and SVGIG (reference sequence). The CDR3 is CAWSVDRGQYF. The CDR3, as DNA: TGTGCCTGGAGTGTGGACAGGGGACAGTACTTC.

At least ten counts were recorded for this clonotype. The chain joins TRBV4-3 to TRBJ1-1, with D possibly TRBD1 on 5 matching bases. Germline CDR1 is LGHNA and CDR2 is YSLEER. Trimming stripped 4 bases from V and 4 bases from J, with 22 bases between. The CDR3 contains 17 residues. Here the CDR3 reads CASSRSDLPLGLTEAFF. CDR3 DNA sequence: TGCGCCAGCAGCCGATCAGACCTTCCCTTGGGGCTCACTGAAGCTTTCTTT.

In its sample, this clonotype was seen a few times. The junction shows a germline mismatch at one end, possibly a read error. The chain carries TRBV27 and TRBJ1-5, with 7 bases fitting TRBD1. From germline, CDR1 is MNHEY and CDR2 SMNVEV (reference sequence). There are 18 residues in the CDR3. The CDR3 protein is CASSLPCPGQFLLGWVDF. The CDR3 nucleotides are TGTGCCAGCAGTTTACCTTGTCCGGGACAGTTTTTGTTAGGGTGGGTGGATTTT.

This chain joins TRBV10-3 and TRBJ2-1, with a possible D match to TRBD2 (5 bases). Germline V gene lookup returns CDR1 ENHRY and CDR2 SYGVKD. This CDR3 contains 15 residues. V dropped 3 bases and J dropped 8 bases, with 17 bases sitting between them. CDR3 coding DNA: TGTGCCATCAGTGACCCACTAGTTTGGTTCCATGAGCAGTTCTTC. Amino acid sequence: CAISDPLVWFHEQFF.

The chain uses TRBV4-1 and TRBJ1-5, with a weak D call TRBD1 (5 bases). The ends were cut back, 0 bases at V and 6 bases at J, with 9 bases in the middle. The germline gives CDR1 MGHRA, CDR2 YSYEKL. This CDR3 is 14 amino acids long. The CDR3 DNA follows: TGCGCCAGCAGCCAAGAGCAGGGAAGTCAGCCCCAGCATTTT. Amino acids: CASSQEQGSQPQHF.

The chain is built from TRBV3-1 and TRBJ2-5; D might be TRBD1 (5 bases). The V end lost 5 bases, the J end lost 5 bases, and 15 bases lay between the germline ends. Germline CDR1 is LGHDT and CDR2 is YNNKEL (reference sequence). CDR3 length: 14 amino acids. The CDR3 DNA reads as TGTGCCAGCAGCGTGCTGGGGCAAGAGGAGACCCAGTACTTC. Its protein product is CASSVLGQEETQYF.

The rearrangement uses TRBV11-2 and TRBJ1-4; 7 positions agree with TRBD1. With V trimmed by 1 base and J by 6 bases, 14 bases remained unmatched. Germline lookup yields CDR1 SGHAT and CDR2 FQNNGV. The CDR3 consists of 18 residues. CDR3 loop: CASSLAKGAGREDEKLFF. The CDR3 DNA is TGTGCCAGCAGCTTAGCCAAGGGGGCGGGTAGAGAAGATGAAAAACTGTTTTTT. The variable domain in full, completed from reference TRBV11-2 and TRBJ1-4, reads EAGVAQSPRYKIIEKRQSVAFWCNPISGHATLYWYQQILGQGPKLLIQFQNNGVVDDSQLPKDRFSAERLKGVDSTLKIQPAKLEDSAVYLCASSLAKGAGREDEKLFFGSGTQLSVL.

This clonotype was counted between two and nine times. The gene calls are TRBV9 and TRBJ2-3; 8 positions match TRBD2. The CDR3 has 17 amino acids. The germline gives CDR1 SGDLS, CDR2 YYNGEE. With V trimmed by 1 base and J by 2 bases, 9 bases remained unmatched. CDR3 DNA: TGTGCCAGCAGCGTAACAGGAGGCGGGGGGCCCACAGATACGCAGTATTTT. Translating it yields CASSVTGGGGPTDTQYF. The full variable domain, with the rest looked up from reference TRBV9 and TRBJ2-3, is DSGVTQTPKHLITATGQRVTLRCSPRSGDLSVYWYQQSLDQGLQFLIQYYNGEERAKGNILERFSAQQFPDLHSELNLSSLELGDSALYFCASSVTGGGGPTDTQYFGPGTRLTVL.

J is TRBJ2-7 and V is TRBV5-1; 7 nucleotides line up with TRBD1. Germline values: CDR1 SGHRS, CDR2 YFSETQ. V was pared by 3 bases and J by 0 bases, with 9 bases of the junction left unmatched. The CDR3 has 16 amino acids. CDR3: CASSSEVTGLSYEQYF. CDR3 nucleotide sequence: TGCGCCAGCAGCTCGGAGGTGACAGGGCTCTCCTACGAGCAGTACTTC.

The chain is built from TRBV24-1 and TRBJ2-1; TRBD1 might be the D (5 bases). The CDR3 totals 15 residues. Germline CDR1 reads KGHDR; CDR2 reads SFDVKD. V dropped 1 base and J dropped 8 bases, with 14 bases sitting between them. CDR3 sequence reads: CATSDFSGRRDEQFF. CDR3 DNA sequence: TGTGCCACCAGTGATTTTTCCGGGCGCAGGGATGAGCAGTTCTTC.

The chain employs TRBV6-1 and TRBJ2-2; maybe TRBD1 (5 bases). The germline CDR1 and CDR2 sequences are MNHNS and SASEGT. Trimming stripped 4 bases from V and 0 bases from J, with 6 bases between. CDR3 length: 14 amino acids. CDR3 residues: CASSATANTGELFF. CDR3 DNA sequence: TGTGCCAGCAGTGCGACAGCGAACACCGGGGAGCTGTTTTTT.

This clonotype was detected a few times. The chain couples TRBV19 to TRBJ1-1; D is possibly TRBD1 (5 bases). Germline V gene sequence: CDR1 LNHDA, CDR2 SQIVND (reference sequence). The CDR3 runs 14 residues. V dropped 1 base and J dropped 4 bases, with 10 bases sitting between them. CDR3 amino acids: CASSIAGGGTEAFF. DNA for the CDR3: TGTGCCAGTAGTATAGCTGGGGGAGGCACTGAAGCTTTCTTT.

This rearrangement joins TRBV5-1 to TRBJ2-1; 8 positions match TRBD2. Germline V gene sequence: CDR1 SGHRS, CDR2 YFSETQ. The CDR3 has 15 amino acids. V shed 3 bases and J 6 bases; nucleotides not matched to a gene: 8. CDR3 sequence: CASSWGRGGRNEQFF. CDR3 nucleotides: TGCGCCAGCAGCTGGGGTCGGGGGGGACGCAATGAGCAGTTCTTC.

V is TRBV20-1 and J is TRBJ1-3; no definite D call. The CDR3 totals 14 residues. Trimming took off 1 base at V and 0 bases at J, with 7 bases between the two ends. Germline V lookup: CDR1 DFQATT, CDR2 SNEGSKA (reference sequence). CDR3 residues: CSARGPSSGNTIYF. In DNA, the CDR3 is TGCAGTGCTAGAGGGCCTAGCTCTGGAAACACCATATATTTT.

A few counts support this clonotype. The genes are TRBV11-3 and TRBJ2-6; the D gene is possibly TRBD1 (6 bases). The CDR3 extends over 15 amino acids. Germline V gene lookup returns CDR1 SGHNT and CDR2 YENEEA. The V and J ends lost 5 bases and 2 bases respectively, with 10 bases between them. The CDR3 nucleotides read TGTGCCAGCAGCCACACAGGGACTGGGGCCAACGTCCTGACTTTC. Its protein product is CASSHTGTGANVLTF.

This clonotype was seen a handful of times. The V call is TRBV24-1, the J call TRBJ2-1; TRBD1 aligns across 8 bases. The CDR3 loop spans 15 amino acids. Losses at the gene ends were 4 bases for V and 6 bases for J; bases not matched to a gene: 7. Germline assignment: CDR1 KGHDR and CDR2 SFDVKD. CDR3 sequence: CATSDLTGESNEQFF. The CDR3 bases are TGTGCCACCAGTGACCTGACAGGGGAATCCAATGAGCAGTTCTTC.

This clonotype has only a few counts. The chain recombines TRBV20-1 with TRBJ2-5; TRBD2 agrees at 9 bases. V was clipped by 3 bases and J by 2 bases; unmatched bases: 7. From germline, CDR1 is DFQATT and CDR2 SNEGSKA (reference sequence). CDR3 length: 15 amino acids. CDR3 DNA sequence: TGCAGTGCTAGCTGGACGGCGGGAGGGCAAGAGACCCAGTACTTC. Translation: CSASWTAGGQETQYF.

This chain uses TRBV20-1 with TRBJ1-2; D is unclear. V dropped 2 bases and J dropped 5 bases, with 24 bases sitting between them. This CDR3 contains 17 residues. Germline CDR1 and CDR2: DFQATT and SNEGSKA (reference sequence). The CDR3 loop reads CSARNLREAALGYGYTF. CDR3 in DNA: TGCAGTGCTAGAAATCTAAGGGAGGCTGCACTAGGATATGGCTACACCTTC.

This clonotype was seen a handful of times. This chain connects TRBV28 to TRBJ2-5; the D is unclear. Per the germline V gene, CDR1 is MDHEN and CDR2 is SYDVKM. This CDR3 is built from 13 residues. V shed 6 bases and J shed 4 bases, with 12 bases lying between them. In nucleotides, the CDR3 is TGTGCCAGCAGCAAGGGCGGTGTAGAGACCCAGTACTTC. It yields the protein CASSKGGVETQYF.

J is TRBJ2-7 and V is TRBV7-6; 9 bases are a match to TRBD1. This CDR3 region has 16 residues. From germline, CDR1 is SGHVS and CDR2 FNYEAQ. Trimming removed 4 bases from V and 1 base from J; junction bases left unmatched: 8. The CDR3 spells CASSSEPGQGSYEQYF. The CDR3 region has the DNA TGTGCCAGCAGCTCCGAACCGGGACAGGGTTCCTACGAGCAGTACTTC.